A selection of T cell receptor beta chains follows, all from one sample in a study of T cell repertoires in cytomegalovirus infection. TCRdb processed the reads anew with MiXCR; each CDR3 protein has one entry. Here the sample spans approximately 500,000 distinct CDR3 sequences, about 26% being singletons. The sample comprised PBMCs. All receptors derive from a human donor in good health (CMV status not recorded). Some clones in this sample may be carry-over from other donors' samples. Both conserved end residues are part of each CDR3. Fields, in order: D gene, V gene, clone size, J gene, CDR3 DNA, CDR3 protein. The D gene is left open where the match is weak. Size tells how often a clone was seen (once, few, many) or the class of an expanded clone, and some rows leave it out.

TRBD2	TRBV12-3/TRBV12-4	few	TRBJ2-2	TGTGCCAGCAGTAACTTGGGGGGGAGCACCGGGGAGCTGTTTTTT	CASSNLGGSTGELFF
TRBD2	TRBV24-1	few	TRBJ2-3	TGTGCCACCAGTGACTCGGGACTAGCGGGAGAGGAGTATTTT	CATSDSGLAGEEYF
TRBD2	TRBV11-2	.	TRBJ2-1	TGTGCCAGCAGCGTCCTCCTAGCGGGAGTTGGAAATGAGCAGTTCTTC	CASSVLLAGVGNEQFF
TRBD1	TRBV28	.	TRBJ2-2	TGTGCCAGCACCGCCCCGGGGACAGGGGGCGTATTGTACACCGGGGAGCTGTTTTTT	CASTAPGTGGVLYTGELFF
.	TRBV6-6	.	TRBJ2-6	TGTGCCAGCATGCTGGGATCCGGGGCCAACGTCCTGACTTTC	CASMLGSGANVLTF
.	TRBV19	.	TRBJ1-1	TGTGCCAGTAGTATGCGGGTGGCGGGTAACACTGAAGCTTTCTTT	CASSMRVAGNTEAFF
TRBD2	TRBV18	.	TRBJ2-1	TGTGCCAGCTCCCGGGAACCGGGACTAGCGATATTCGATGAGCAGTTCTTC	CASSREPGLAIFDEQFF
.	TRBV7-2	many	TRBJ2-5	TGTGCCAGCAGCTCCCGGGAGACCCAGTACTTC	CASSSRETQYF
TRBD2	TRBV2	few	TRBJ2-5	TGTGCCAGCACGGTCCGGGGAGGGTCAGAGACCCAGTACTTC	CASTVRGGSETQYF
TRBD1	TRBV4-2	.	TRBJ1-1	TGTGCCAGCATTTCTACAGGGGGAAGTACTTTCTTT	CASISTGGSTFF
TRBD1	TRBV7-3	many	TRBJ2-6	TGTGCCAGCAGCTCCCTACAGGGGGCTGGGGCCAACGTCCTGACTTTC	CASSSLQGAGANVLTF
TRBD2	TRBV5-5	few	TRBJ2-7	TGTGCCAGCAGCTGGGGGGGGGGGAGTTCCTACGAGCAGTACTTC	CASSWGGGSSYEQYF
TRBD2	TRBV5-1	.	TRBJ2-1	TGCGCCAGCAGCTTTTATAGCGGGAATGACTACAATGAGCAGTTCTTC	CASSFYSGNDYNEQFF
.	TRBV28	.	TRBJ2-3	TGTGCCAGCAGTTCCCCGGGCCGGACAGGCACAGATACGCAGTATTTT	CASSSPGRTGTDTQYF
TRBD2	TRBV12-5	many	TRBJ2-3	TGTGCTAGTGGTTTGGGACTAGCGGGCGTCACAGATACGCAGTATTTT	CASGLGLAGVTDTQYF
TRBD2	TRBV12-3/TRBV12-4	.	TRBJ2-3	TGTGCCAGCAGTTACCTAGCGGGAGAAGATACGCAGTATTTT	CASSYLAGEDTQYF
TRBD2	TRBV10-2	.	TRBJ2-5	TGCGCCAGCAGGTTCCTAGCGGGAGGAGGAGAGACCCAGTACTTC	CASRFLAGGGETQYF
.	TRBV20-1	.	TRBJ2-1	TGCAGTGCTAGCCACACGTTCTCCTACAATGAGCAGTTCTTC	CSASHTFSYNEQFF
TRBD2	TRBV7-8	many	TRBJ2-2	TGTGCCAGCAGCTTACGCACTAGCGGAGGGGGGACCGGGGAGCTGTTTTTT	CASSLRTSGGGTGELFF
.	TRBV7-6	.	TRBJ1-1	TGTGCCAGCAGCTTAGTGCACGCAGCGAACACTGAAGCTTTCTTT	CASSLVHAANTEAFF
.	TRBV7-2	.	TRBJ1-4	TGTGCCAGCAGCTTAGTTCGGGAATCCCAAACTAATGAAAAACTGTTTTTT	CASSLVRESQTNEKLFF
.	TRBV7-2	many	TRBJ2-6	TGTGCCAGCAGCTTAGTGGGACTCAGACCCTCTGGGGCCAACGTCCTGACTTTC	CASSLVGLRPSGANVLTF
.	TRBV7-2	many	TRBJ2-3	TGTGCCAGCAGCGTCCGGGGTACCACAGATACGCAGTATTTT	CASSVRGTTDTQYF
TRBD1	TRBV20-1	few	TRBJ2-5	TGCAGTGCTGGAATACAGGGGCGAGAGACCCAGTACTTC	CSAGIQGRETQYF
.	TRBV6-6	.	TRBJ2-1	TGTGCCAGCAGTTACTCGAGCCTCGCCTACAATGAGCAGTTCTTC	CASSYSSLAYNEQFF
.	TRBV2	once	TRBJ1-2	TGTGCCAGCAGTGCGGGCAGAAACTATGGCTACACCTTC	CASSAGRNYGYTF
.	TRBV7-2	many	TRBJ2-3	TGTGCCAGCAGCTTCCGCAAGCCGGCGTCGGATACGCAGTATTTT	CASSFRKPASDTQYF
TRBD2	TRBV19	.	TRBJ2-3	TGTGCCAGTAGTGCTAGCGGGCTTTTTAATACGCAGTATTTT	CASSASGLFNTQYF
TRBD2	TRBV2	.	TRBJ2-3	TGTGCCAGTAACTCGTACCGGGACTACCTCTCCACAGATACGCAGTATTTT	CASNSYRDYLSTDTQYF
.	TRBV20-1	.	TRBJ1-1	TGCAGTGCTAGAAGTTTGGCTTCTGAAGCTTTCTTT	CSARSLASEAFF
.	TRBV6-2/TRBV6-3	.	TRBJ2-7	TGTGCCAGCAGCACTTGGGGGGCCCTCTCCTACGAGCAGTACTTC	CASSTWGALSYEQYF
.	TRBV6-5	few	TRBJ1-5	TGTGCCAGCAGTTACTCGGAGGGAAATCAGCCCCAGCATTTT	CASSYSEGNQPQHF
.	TRBV30	.	TRBJ1-5	TGTGCCTGGAGGAGGGACGGCAATCAGCCCCAGCATTTT	CAWRRDGNQPQHF
TRBD1	TRBV5-6	.	TRBJ2-3	TGTGCCAGCAGCCAACGAGGGGGACAGGGAATAAGAGATACGCAGTATTTT	CASSQRGGQGIRDTQYF
TRBD2	TRBV12-5	once	TRBJ2-1	TGTGCTAGTGGTCCCCCTAGCGGGGGATACAATGAGCAGTTCTTC	CASGPPSGGYNEQFF
.	TRBV5-4	.	TRBJ2-5	TGTGCCAGCGGTTCAGGGAGACCTCAAGAGACCCAGTACTTC	CASGSGRPQETQYF
.	TRBV7-9	.	TRBJ1-4	TGTGCCAGCAGCTTAGTGGGTCAAGGGCGTGAAAAACTGTTTTTT	CASSLVGQGREKLFF
.	TRBV6-5	many	TRBJ2-6	TGTGCCAGCAGTTTTTCGAGCGGGGCCAACGTCCTGACTTTC	CASSFSSGANVLTF
.	TRBV7-9	.	TRBJ1-1	TGTGCCAGCACCCTGGGTAAGGGCGGGATGAACACTGAAGCTTTCTTT	CASTLGKGGMNTEAFF
.	TRBV12-3/TRBV12-4	.	TRBJ1-1	TGTGCCAGCAGTTTACTTCTCTCGCACACTGAAGCTTTCTTT	CASSLLLSHTEAFF